This T cell receptor beta chain was retrieved from a study of early T cells in non-severe SARS-CoV-2 infection. Individual cDNA molecules were tagged with unique molecular identifiers, the study reported. Via MiXCR, TCRdb re-called the 5' RACE reads, giving one row per CDR3 protein. This table has some 31,000 distinct CDR3 sequences, roughly 6% appearing once. The CDR3 is made up of 13 amino acids. Germline CDR1 SSHAT, CDR2 FNYEAQ (reference sequence). This clonotype was observed many times. At one boundary the junction diverges from the germline segment, which might be a read error. This chain uses TRBV7-7 with TRBJ2-1, with TRBD2 as a possible D gene (5 bases). The receptor was derived from an adult who was a healthcare worker with PCR-confirmed SARS-CoV-2 infection or an uninfected control (not recorded which). The sequencing input was whole blood. DNA of the CDR3: TGTGCTAGCAGCCGAAAACCCACGGGGGAGCAGTTCTTC. Protein sequence: CASSRKPTGEQFF.